The rows below give T cell receptor beta chains drawn from one sample of a study of blood T cell repertoires in COVID-19. Data came from immunoSEQ multiplex PCR; TCRdb stores just in-frame clones and leaves some out. The profile shows 150,000 to 200,000 clones, approximately 79% of them singletons. Sequencing was done on a sample of peripheral blood. These TCRs come from an elderly woman with acute or convalescent COVID-19. The CDR3 runs from the conserved cysteine through the conserved F or W. Each record gives: D gene, clone size, J gene, V gene, CDR3 protein, CDR3 DNA. The D gene is left open where the match is weak. Only some rows state a clone size, as once, few, many or a class for expanded clones.

.,.,TRBJ1-2,TRBV7-2,CASSSIRRAANYGYTF,TGTGCCAGCAGCTCCATTAGGAGGGCGGCCAACTATGGCTACACCTTC
TRBD2,.,TRBJ2-1,TRBV5-4,CASSLWLAGGDEQFF,TGTGCCAGCAGCTTGTGGCTAGCGGGAGGCGATGAGCAGTTCTTC
TRBD1,.,TRBJ2-2,TRBV9,CASSPRTGPVAGELFF,TGTGCCAGCAGCCCGAGGACAGGCCCCGTAGCCGGGGAGCTGTTTTTT
.,.,TRBJ1-6,TRBV3-1/TRBV3-2,CASHPTGWNSPLHF,TGTGCCAGCCACCCAACAGGGTGGAATTCACCCCTCCACTTT
.,.,TRBJ2-5,TRBV11-2,CASSSQWAGGTQYF,TGTGCCAGCAGCTCCCAGTGGGCCGGTGGGACCCAGTACTTC
.,.,TRBJ2-7,TRBV27,CASSYSGPGRSYEQYF,TGTGCCAGCAGTTACTCCGGCCCGGGGAGGTCCTACGAGCAGTACTTC
TRBD1,.,TRBJ1-5,TRBV23-1,CASSRGQGAAQPQHF,TGCGCCAGCAGTCGCGGACAGGGGGCGGCTCAGCCCCAGCATTTT
TRBD2,.,TRBJ2-7,TRBV27,CASSFLADTEQYF,TGTGCCAGCAGTTTTCTAGCGGACACCGAGCAGTACTTC
TRBD1,.,TRBJ1-1,TRBV27,CASSSLTGTGVETEAFF,TGTGCCAGCAGTTCCCTGACAGGAACAGGGGTGGAAACTGAAGCTTTCTTT
TRBD2,.,TRBJ2-7,TRBV27,CASKKRAAAAGEEQYF,TGTGCCAGCAAAAAAAGGGCCGCGGCTGCGGGAGAAGAGCAGTACTTC
.,.,TRBJ1-1,TRBV27,CASSLGGPTEAFF,TGTGCCAGCAGCTTGGGGGGACCCACTGAAGCTTTCTTT
TRBD1,.,TRBJ1-5,TRBV28,CASRSPGQGTKPQHF,TGTGCCAGCAGGTCCCCGGGACAGGGGACAAAACCCCAGCATTTT
TRBD2,.,TRBJ2-3,TRBV18,CASSSTSGSADTQYF,TGTGCCAGCTCATCTACTAGCGGGAGCGCAGATACGCAGTATTTT
TRBD1,.,TRBJ1-2,TRBV12-5,CASGLGTVYGYTF,TGTGCTAGTGGTTTAGGGACAGTCTATGGCTACACCTTC
TRBD2,.,TRBJ2-1,TRBV30,CAAGTSGSKNEQFF,TGTGCCGCCGGGACTAGCGGGAGTAAGAATGAGCAGTTCTTC
TRBD1,.,TRBJ1-6,TRBV18,CASSGNRGFISPLHF,TGTGCCAGCTCAGGAAACAGGGGGTTTATTTCACCCCTCCACTTT
.,.,TRBJ2-3,TRBV15,CATSRDRQGGLDTQYF,TGTGCCACCAGCAGAGATCGGCAGGGAGGACTAGATACGCAGTATTTT
TRBD1,.,TRBJ1-6,TRBV5-4,CASSLGTGDSPLHF,TGTGCCAGCAGCTTGGGGACAGGGGATTCACCCCTCCACTTT
.,.,TRBJ1-4,TRBV11-2,CASSLAWGATNEKLFF,TGTGCCAGCAGCTTAGCTTGGGGAGCAACTAATGAAAAACTGTTTTTT
TRBD2,once,TRBJ2-5,TRBV6-5,CASELAGEGETQYF,TGTGCCAGCGAACTAGCGGGAGAGGGAGAGACCCAGTACTTC
.,.,TRBJ2-7,TRBV6-5,CASSYSGTLYEQYF,TGTGCCAGCAGTTACTCAGGGACACTTTACGAGCAGTACTTC
.,.,TRBJ2-2,TRBV2,CASISTGELFF,TGTGCCAGCATTAGCACCGGGGAGCTGTTTTTT
TRBD2,.,TRBJ2-1,TRBV7-7,CASSLGTSGVNEQFF,TGTGCCAGCAGCTTGGGAACTAGCGGGGTTAATGAGCAGTTCTTC
.,.,TRBJ2-3,TRBV11-2,CASSLVAMTQYF,TGTGCCAGCAGCTTAGTAGCTATGACGCAGTATTTT
TRBD2,.,TRBJ2-2,TRBV7-9,CASRSSGRAGELFF,TGTGCCAGCAGAAGTAGCGGGAGGGCCGGGGAGCTGTTTTTT
TRBD2,.,TRBJ2-5,TRBV6-2/TRBV6-3,CASSFWLAGDQETQYF,TGTGCCAGCAGTTTTTGGTTAGCGGGAGACCAAGAGACCCAGTACTTC
TRBD2,.,TRBJ2-5,TRBV10-3,CAISSDSGSKETQYF,TGTGCCATCAGTAGCGATAGCGGGAGTAAAGAGACCCAGTACTTC
.,.,TRBJ1-4,TRBV2,CASSEGAAGNEKLFF,TGTGCCAGCAGTGAAGGGGCAGCGGGGAATGAAAAACTGTTTTTT
TRBD2,few,TRBJ2-1,TRBV6-2/TRBV6-3,CASSYSMAASGGEQFF,TGTGCCAGCAGTTACTCGATGGCCGCTAGCGGTGGTGAGCAGTTCTTC
TRBD2,few,TRBJ2-3,TRBV19,CASSPQKLAGRHDTQYF,TGTGCCAGTAGTCCCCAGAAACTAGCGGGTAGACACGATACGCAGTATTTT
.,.,TRBJ1-5,TRBV18,CASSPPRGGVDQPQHF,TGTGCCAGCTCACCACCACGAGGAGGGGTTGATCAGCCCCAGCATTTT
TRBD1,.,TRBJ1-1,TRBV2,CASSGQGVTEAFF,TGTGCCAGCAGTGGACAGGGTGTCACTGAAGCTTTCTTT
.,.,TRBJ1-1,TRBV29-1,CSVGRTDSNTEAFF,TGCAGCGTTGGGAGGACAGACTCGAACACTGAAGCTTTCTTT
.,.,TRBJ2-7,TRBV5-5,CASSLSLPYEQYF,TGTGCCAGCAGCTTATCACTTCCTTACGAGCAGTACTTC
TRBD2,.,TRBJ2-2,TRBV4-1,CASSQLAGGDTGELFF,TGCGCCAGCAGCCAACTAGCGGGAGGGGACACCGGGGAGCTGTTTTTT
TRBD1,.,TRBJ1-4,TRBV5-1,CASSINRGGNEKLFF,TGCGCCAGCAGCATAAACAGGGGCGGAAATGAAAAACTGTTTTTT
TRBD2,.,TRBJ2-7,TRBV6-1,CASSEMWSSGASSYEQYF,TGTGCCAGCAGTGAAATGTGGTCTAGCGGAGCGAGCTCCTACGAGCAGTACTTC
.,few,TRBJ2-6,TRBV5-1,CASSLAGVTGANVLTF,TGCGCCAGCAGCTTGGCCGGGGTTACTGGGGCCAACGTCCTGACTTTC
TRBD2,.,TRBJ2-3,TRBV6-2/TRBV6-3,CASSSFPWGLGTDTQYF,TGTGCCAGCAGTTCCTTTCCCTGGGGACTAGGTACAGATACGCAGTATTTT
TRBD1,.,TRBJ1-2,TRBV24-1,CATSAKDRYYGYTF,TGTGCCACCAGTGCCAAGGACAGGTACTATGGCTACACCTTC
TRBD2,.,TRBJ2-1,TRBV14,CASSPGLAPWDEQFF,TGTGCCAGCAGCCCGGGACTAGCGCCTTGGGATGAGCAGTTCTTC
.,once,TRBJ2-7,TRBV5-1,CASSLAQQASYEQYF,TGCGCCAGCAGCTTGGCCCAGCAGGCCTCCTACGAGCAGTACTTC
.,few,TRBJ1-5,TRBV4-2,CASSQNGGSGQPQHF,TGTGCCAGCAGCCAAAACGGGGGTTCCGGCCAGCCCCAGCATTTT
.,.,TRBJ1-1,TRBV6-5,CASSYAAGAGTEAFF,TGTGCCAGCAGTTACGCCGCAGGGGCAGGAACTGAAGCTTTCTTT